These 2 T cell receptor beta chains came from one sample sequenced in a study of blood T cell repertoires in COVID-19. Libraries were prepared by immunoSEQ multiplex PCR; TCRdb keeps only in-frame clonotypes and omits some of them. The sample yields around 100,000 clones, 90% to 95% seen once. Material for sequencing was peripheral blood. Source of these receptors: a human donor in a cohort sampled during active COVID-19.

The chain joins TRBV6-5 to TRBJ1-1; the D gene is possibly TRBD1 (5 bases). The V end was cut by 0 bases, the J end by 10 bases, with 15 bases between. CDR1 is MNHEY, CDR2 SVGAGI, per germline. The CDR3 is 14 amino acids. CDR3 DNA sequence: TGTGCCAGCAGTTACTCGATTGATGGGCAGGGAGCTTTCTTT. It codes for CASSYSIDGQGAFF.

This clone was recorded many times. The chain couples TRBV5-5 to TRBJ2-7; D is undetermined. Trimming shortened V by 1 base and J by 4 bases, and 9 bases separated the two germline ends. The CDR3 loop spans 13 amino acids. CDR1 and CDR2 from the germline V gene are SGHKS and YYEKEE (reference sequence). CDR3 sequence reads: CASSLMGAYEQYF. CDR3 in DNA: TGTGCCAGCAGCTTGATGGGCGCTTACGAGCAGTACTTC. Filled out from reference TRBV5-5 and TRBJ2-7, the complete variable domain reads DAGVTQSPTHLIKTRGQQVTLRCSPISGHKSVSWYQQVLGQGPQFIFQYYEKEERGRGNFPDRFSARQFPNYSSELNVNALLLGDSALYLCASSLMGAYEQYFGPGTRLTVT.